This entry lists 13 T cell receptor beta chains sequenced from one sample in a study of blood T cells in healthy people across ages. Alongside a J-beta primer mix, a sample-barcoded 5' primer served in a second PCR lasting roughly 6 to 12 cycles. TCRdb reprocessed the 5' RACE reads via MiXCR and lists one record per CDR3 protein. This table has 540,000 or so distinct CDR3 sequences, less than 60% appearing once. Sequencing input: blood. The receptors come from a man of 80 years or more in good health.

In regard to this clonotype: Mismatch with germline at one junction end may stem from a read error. The CDR3 loop is CASSQAPGTTNEKLFF. CDR3 nucleotide sequence: TGCGCCAGCAGCCAAGCTCCCGGGACAACGAATGAAAAACTGTTTTTT. V and J are TRBV4-1 and TRBJ1-4; possibly TRBD1 for D (6 bases). The length of the CDR3 is 16 residues. Germline values: CDR1 MGHRA, CDR2 YSYEKL.

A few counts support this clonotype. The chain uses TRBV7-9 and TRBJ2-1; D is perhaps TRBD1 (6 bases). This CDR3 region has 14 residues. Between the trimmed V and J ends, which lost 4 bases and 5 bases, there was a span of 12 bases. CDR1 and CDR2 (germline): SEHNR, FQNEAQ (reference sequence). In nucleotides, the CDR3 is TGTGCCAGCAGCTCCAGGGACAAAAACAATGAGCAGTTCTTC. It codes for CASSSRDKNNEQFF.

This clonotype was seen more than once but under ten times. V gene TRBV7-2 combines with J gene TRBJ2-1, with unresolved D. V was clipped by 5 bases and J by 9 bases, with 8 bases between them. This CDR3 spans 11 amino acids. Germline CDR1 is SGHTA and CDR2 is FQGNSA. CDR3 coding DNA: TGTGCCAGCAGCAACTGGGGTGAGCAGTTCTTC. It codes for CASSNWGEQFF.

DNA of the CDR3: TGTGCCAGCAGCTTAACGCAGGGGACCTACAATGAGCAGTTCTTC. It yields the protein CASSLTQGTYNEQFF. The gene calls are TRBV7-3 and TRBJ2-1; D is perhaps TRBD1 (6 bases). Deletions cut 0 bases from V and 2 bases from J, with 8 bases between. The CDR3 is 15 residues long. Germline assignment: CDR1 SGHTA and CDR2 FQGTGA.

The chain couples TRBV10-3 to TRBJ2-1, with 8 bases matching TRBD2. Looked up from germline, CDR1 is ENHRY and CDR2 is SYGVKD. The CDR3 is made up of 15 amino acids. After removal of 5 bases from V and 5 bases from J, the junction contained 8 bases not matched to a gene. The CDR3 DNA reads TGTGCCATCAGTCAGAGCGGGGGAACCAACAATGAGCAGTTCTTC. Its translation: CAISQSGGTNNEQFF.

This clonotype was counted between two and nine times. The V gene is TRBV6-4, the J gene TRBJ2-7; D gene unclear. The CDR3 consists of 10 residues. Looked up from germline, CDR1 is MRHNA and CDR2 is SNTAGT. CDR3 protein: CTFELYEQYF. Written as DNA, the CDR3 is TGTACCTTCGAGTTATACGAGCAGTACTTC.

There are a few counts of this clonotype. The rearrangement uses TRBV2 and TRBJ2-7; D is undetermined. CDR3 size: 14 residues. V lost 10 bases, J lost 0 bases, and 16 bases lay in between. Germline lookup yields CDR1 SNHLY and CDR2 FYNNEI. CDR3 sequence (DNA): TGTGCCAAACCCTCCCGCAGGCACTCCTACGAGCAGTACTTC. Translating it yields CAKPSRRHSYEQYF.

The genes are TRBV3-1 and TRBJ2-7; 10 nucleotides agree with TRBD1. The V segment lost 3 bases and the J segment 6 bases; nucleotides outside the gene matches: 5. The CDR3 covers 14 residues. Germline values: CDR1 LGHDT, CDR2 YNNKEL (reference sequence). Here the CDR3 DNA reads TGTGCCAGCAGCCATTCGGGACAGGGGTCCGAGCAGTACTTC. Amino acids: CASSHSGQGSEQYF.

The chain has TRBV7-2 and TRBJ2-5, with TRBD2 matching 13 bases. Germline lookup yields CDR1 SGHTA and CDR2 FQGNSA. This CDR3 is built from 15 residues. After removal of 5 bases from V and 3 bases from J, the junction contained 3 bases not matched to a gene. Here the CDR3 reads CASSTGLAGKETQYF. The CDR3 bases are TGTGCCAGCAGCACGGGACTAGCGGGAAAAGAGACCCAGTACTTC.

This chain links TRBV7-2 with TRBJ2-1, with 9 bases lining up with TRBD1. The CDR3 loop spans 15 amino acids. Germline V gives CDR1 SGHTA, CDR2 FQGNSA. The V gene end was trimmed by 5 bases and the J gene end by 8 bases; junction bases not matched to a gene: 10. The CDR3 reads CASSPLGGQGHEQFF. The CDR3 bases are TGTGCCAGCAGCCCTCTAGGGGGACAGGGCCATGAGCAGTTCTTC.

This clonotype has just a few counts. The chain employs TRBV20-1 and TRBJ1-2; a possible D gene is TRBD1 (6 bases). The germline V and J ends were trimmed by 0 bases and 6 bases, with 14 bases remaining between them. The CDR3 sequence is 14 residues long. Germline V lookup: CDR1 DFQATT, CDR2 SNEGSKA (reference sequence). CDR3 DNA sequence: TGCAGTGCTAGAGATCTTGCAGGGGCGGATGGCTACACCTTC. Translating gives CSARDLAGADGYTF.

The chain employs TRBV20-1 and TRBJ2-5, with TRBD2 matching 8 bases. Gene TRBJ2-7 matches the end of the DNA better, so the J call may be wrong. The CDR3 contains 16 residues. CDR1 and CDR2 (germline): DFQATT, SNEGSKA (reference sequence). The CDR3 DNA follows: TGCAGTGCTAGAGATCCAGGCGCGGGAGGCCCCTACGAGCAGTACTTC. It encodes CSARDPGAGGPYEQYF.

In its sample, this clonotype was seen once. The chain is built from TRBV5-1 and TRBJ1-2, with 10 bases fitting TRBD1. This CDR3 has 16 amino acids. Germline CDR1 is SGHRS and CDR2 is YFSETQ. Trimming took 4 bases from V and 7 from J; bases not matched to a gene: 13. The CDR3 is CASSHDRGQGSGGYTF. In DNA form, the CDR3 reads TGCGCCAGCAGCCATGACAGGGGGCAAGGGAGCGGTGGCTACACCTTC.